These T cell receptor beta chains were read from a single sample in a study of identical twins. One entry per CDR3 protein, called by TCRdb with MiXCR from the 5' RACE reads. The sample records fewer than 350,000 distinct CDR3 sequences, 8% to 9% being singletons. This sample was shared with a second study, whose subject was yellow fever vaccine responses in identical twins.

The sample taken for sequencing was memory (CD45RO+) T cells sorted from blood. These receptor sequences come from a woman aged 18-35 years in good health. Both conserved end residues are part of each CDR3. The D gene is left open where the match is weak. A row's size may be missing; if present it is once, few, many or a size class.

>TRBJ1-6|TRBV5-1|.|14|few
TGCGCCAGCAGCTGGGACATCGGTAATTCACCCCTCCACTTT
CASSWDIGNSPLHF
>TRBJ2-7|TRBV3-1|TRBD2|15|.
TGTGCCAGCAGCCAGGGACTAGCGGGCTCCTACGAGCAGTACTTC
CASSQGLAGSYEQYF
>TRBJ2-7|TRBV3-1|TRBD2|15|few
TGTGCCAGCAGCCACCGTCGCGGGAGCCTCTACGAGCAGTACTTC
CASSHRRGSLYEQYF
>TRBJ1-5|TRBV18|.|13|few
TGTGCCAGCTCACAGGAGGCCTATCAGCCCCAGCATTTT
CASSQEAYQPQHF
>TRBJ2-5|TRBV5-1|TRBD2|15|.
TGCGCCAGCAGCGCTAGCGGGAGCTCCACAGAGACCCAGTACTTC
CASSASGSSTETQYF
>TRBJ1-2|TRBV3-1|.|13|few
TGTGCCAGCAGCCAAGTACAAGCTGATGGCTACACCTTC
CASSQVQADGYTF
>TRBJ1-2|TRBV6-5|TRBD1|14|many
TGTGCCAGCAGTTACTCGCAGGGGGCGCACGGCTACACCTTC
CASSYSQGAHGYTF
>TRBJ2-2|TRBV6-1|.|15|few
TGTGCCAGCACAGGACAGCCGGGAGGCACCGGGGAGCTGTTTTTT
CASTGQPGGTGELFF
>TRBJ2-7|TRBV7-6|.|16|few
TGTGCCAGCAGCCCCCTCCGAACCCCTGGGACCTACGAGCAGTACTTC
CASSPLRTPGTYEQYF
>TRBJ1-3|TRBV12-3/TRBV12-4|.|13|many
TGTGCCAGCAGTCAGAGCTCTGGAAACACCATATATTTT
CASSQSSGNTIYF
>TRBJ2-2|TRBV6-1|TRBD1|14|.
TGTGCCAGCAAGACAGGGGATGACACCGGGGAGCTGTTTTTT
CASKTGDDTGELFF
>TRBJ2-3|TRBV7-9|TRBD1|17|.
TGTGCCAGCAGCTCGGACTGGGACAGGGCTAGCACAGATACGCAGTATTTT
CASSSDWDRASTDTQYF
>TRBJ2-3|TRBV5-1|.|13|many
TGCGCCAGCAACGTCGACGCGGCAGATACGCAGTATTTT
CASNVDAADTQYF
>TRBJ2-5|TRBV5-1|.|14|.
TGCGCCAGCAGCACAACAGGGAACGCGGAGACCCAGTACTTC
CASSTTGNAETQYF
>TRBJ2-5|TRBV29-1|.|10|few
TGCAGCGTTGAATTCGGTCCAGGGTACTTC
CSVEFGPGYF
>TRBJ1-5|TRBV19|TRBD1|16|few
TGTGCCACTACCTCCGGGACAGGGTTCGGCAATCAGCCCCAGCATTTT
CATTSGTGFGNQPQHF
>TRBJ2-1|TRBV2|TRBD1|14|.
TGTGCCAGCACGGGACAGGGATCAACAAGTGAGCAGTTCTTC
CASTGQGSTSEQFF
>TRBJ2-2|TRBV20-1|.|16|many
TGCAGTGCTAGAGATTCGAGAGCGGCGAACACCGGGGAGCTGTTTTTT
CSARDSRAANTGELFF
>TRBJ1-1|TRBV5-1|.|16|few
TGCGCCAGCAGCCCAGTAGGGGGGGCTATGAACACTGAAGCTTTCTTT
CASSPVGGAMNTEAFF
>TRBJ1-1|TRBV20-1|.|15|few
TGCAGTGCTTTCTTCCCGGGGGTTATTGGCACTGAAGCTTTCTTT
CSAFFPGVIGTEAFF
>TRBJ2-4|TRBV12-3/TRBV12-4|TRBD1|13|.
TGTGCCAGCAACAGGGGATTGGGGAACATTCAGTACTTC
CASNRGLGNIQYF
>TRBJ1-2|TRBV4-1|.|15|many
TGCGCCAGCAGCAAGGAGGCAGGGGCGTACTATGGCTACACCTTC
CASSKEAGAYYGYTF
>TRBJ1-2|TRBV12-3/TRBV12-4|TRBD1|13|many
TGTGCCAGCAGTTTGGACAGGTCGTATGGCTACACCTTC
CASSLDRSYGYTF
>TRBJ2-5|TRBV29-1|.|12|few
TGCAGCGTTACGGGCAGCCAAGAGACCCAGTACTTC
CSVTGSQETQYF
>TRBJ2-1|TRBV5-1|TRBD1|18|many
TGCGCCAGCAGCTTCCGATCTGACAGGGGAGCATTGGCGAATGAGCAGTTCTTC
CASSFRSDRGALANEQFF
>TRBJ2-3|TRBV12-3/TRBV12-4|.|11|many
TGTGCCAGCAGGGTTACAGATACGCAGTATTTT
CASRVTDTQYF
>TRBJ1-1|TRBV20-1|.|15|many
TGCAGTGCTAGAGATGTCGGGAGTGGGGACACTGAAGCTTTCTTT
CSARDVGSGDTEAFF
>TRBJ2-1|TRBV7-3|.|14|few
TGTGCCAGCAGCTCTTTACCCCCGCGGGATGAGCAGTTCTTC
CASSSLPPRDEQFF
>TRBJ2-7|TRBV24-1|.|14|.
TGTGCCACCAGTGATTCAACAGGGACCTACGAGCAGTACTTC
CATSDSTGTYEQYF
>TRBJ2-5|TRBV24-1|.|15|.
TGTGCCACCAGTGACTTGTCGACAGACCAAGAGACCCAGTACTTC
CATSDLSTDQETQYF
>TRBJ2-3|TRBV28|.|12|few
TGTGCCAGCAGCCACCCAAGGGATACGCAGTATTTT
CASSHPRDTQYF